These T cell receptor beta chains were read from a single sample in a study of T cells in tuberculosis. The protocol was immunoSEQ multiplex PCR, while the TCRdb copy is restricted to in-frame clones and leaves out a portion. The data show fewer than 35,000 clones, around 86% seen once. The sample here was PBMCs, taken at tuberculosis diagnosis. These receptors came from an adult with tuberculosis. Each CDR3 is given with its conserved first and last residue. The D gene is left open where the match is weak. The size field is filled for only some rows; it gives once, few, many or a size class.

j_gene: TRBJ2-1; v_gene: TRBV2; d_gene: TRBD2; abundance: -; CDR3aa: CASRGTSGSYNEQFF; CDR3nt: TGTGCCAGCAGGGGGACTAGCGGCTCCTACAATGAGCAGTTCTTC
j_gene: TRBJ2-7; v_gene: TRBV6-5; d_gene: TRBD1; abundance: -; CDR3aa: CASSSKLGQGDYF; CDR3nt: TGTGCCAGCAGTTCCAAACTTGGACAGGGGGACTACTTC
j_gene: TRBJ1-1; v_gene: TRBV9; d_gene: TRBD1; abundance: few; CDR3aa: CASSVVGRGSTEAFF; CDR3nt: TGTGCCAGCAGCGTAGTGGGCAGGGGGTCGACTGAAGCTTTCTTT
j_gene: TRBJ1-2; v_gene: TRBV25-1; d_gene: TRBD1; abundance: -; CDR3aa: CASRGMDRANYGYTF; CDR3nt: TGTGCCAGTAGGGGGATGGACAGGGCTAACTATGGCTACACCTTC
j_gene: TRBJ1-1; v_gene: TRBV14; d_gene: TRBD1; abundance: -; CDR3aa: CASSRRTGGAPEAFF; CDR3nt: TGTGCCAGCAGCCGTAGGACAGGGGGCGCACCTGAAGCTTTCTTT
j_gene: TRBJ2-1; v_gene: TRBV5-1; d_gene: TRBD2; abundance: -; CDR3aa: CASSYPGLAGPSSYNEQFF; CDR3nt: TGCGCCAGCAGCTACCCCGGACTAGCGGGCCCGAGCTCCTACAATGAGCAGTTCTTC
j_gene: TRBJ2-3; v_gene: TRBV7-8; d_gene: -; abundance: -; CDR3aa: CASSPTSTDTQYF; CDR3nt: TGTGCCAGCAGCCCAACTAGCACAGATACGCAGTATTTT
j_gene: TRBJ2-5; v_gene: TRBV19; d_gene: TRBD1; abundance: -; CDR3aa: CASSIGGTGGRGRTQYF; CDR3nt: TGTGCCAGTAGTATAGGGGGGACAGGGGGCAGGGGACGGACCCAGTACTTC
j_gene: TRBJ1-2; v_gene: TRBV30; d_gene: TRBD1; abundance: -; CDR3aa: CAWGRGFPGYTF; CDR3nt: TGTGCCTGGGGCAGGGGGTTCCCAGGCTACACCTTC
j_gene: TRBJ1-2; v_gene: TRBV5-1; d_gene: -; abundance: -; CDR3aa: CASSQEEGYGYTF; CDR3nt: TGCGCCAGCAGCCAAGAGGAGGGTTATGGCTACACCTTC
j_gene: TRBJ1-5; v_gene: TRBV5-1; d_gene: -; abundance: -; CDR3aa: CASSLDWRGLPQHF; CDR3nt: TGCGCCAGCAGCTTGGATTGGAGAGGGCTGCCCCAGCATTTT